This entry features one T cell receptor beta chain sequence. Methods used by the authors: Amplification of reference gene primers provided the estimated nucleated cell counts. Clones were read by immunoSEQ multiplex PCR, and TCRdb kept only the in-frame ones, dropping some. V and J calls and clone size are copied from that table; D and trimming were computed from the DNA. The sample includes 200,000 to 250,000 clones, 80% to 85% of them seen just once. The data belong to a study of blood T cell repertoires in COVID-19. Study details: Sources were T cells, B-cell-depleted T cells, or PBMCs; the material itself was cDNA or gDNA.

V was trimmed by 6 bases and J by 2 bases, leaving 11 bases between them. The CDR3 consists of 14 residues. The germline V gene has CDR1 MDHEN and CDR2 SYDVKM. Sequencing was carried out using peripheral blood. This receptor was taken from a young woman with acute or convalescent COVID-19. The chain is built from TRBV28 and TRBJ2-1; possibly TRBD2 for D (5 bases). CDR3 sequence reads: CASSSSGAYNEQFF. In DNA, the CDR3 is TGTGCCAGCAGCTCCAGCGGAGCCTACAATGAGCAGTTCTTC.